These T cell receptor beta chains were read from a single sample in a study of control samples from healthy donors and cancer patients. Profiling relied on immunoSEQ multiplex PCR, and the TCRdb table lists in-frame clones only, not all of them. The data show about 69,000 clones, with roughly 84% seen just once and 2.9% held by the top ten. The sample consisted of PBMCs. Receptors were obtained from a woman aged 50 to 60 with lung cancer. Both conserved end residues are trimmed from each CDR3. Fields, in order: V gene, J gene, CDR3 protein.

>TRBV27|TRBJ1-4
ASSFRFEGGTNEKLF
>TRBV7-9|TRBJ2-3
ASRRGSSTDTQY
>TRBV18|TRBJ1-1
ASSLLRGQMNTEAF
>TRBV7-2|TRBJ1-5
ASSFKAENQPQH
>TRBV3-1/TRBV3-2|TRBJ1-6
ASSLGRGGSPLH
>TRBV7-9|TRBJ2-1
ASSSGLAGMYNEQF
>TRBV20-1|TRBJ2-3
SASLGGGASTQY
>TRBV9|TRBJ2-3
ASSVFTSGGPDTQY
>TRBV2|TRBJ1-1
ASSDGGNTEAF
>TRBV6-5|TRBJ1-2
ASSVDSVYGYT
>TRBV5-4|TRBJ2-1
ASSLGPENEQF
>TRBV5-5|TRBJ1-1
ASSSGGIGTEAF
>TRBV28|TRBJ1-1
ASSRPIRTEAF
>TRBV6-6|TRBJ2-2
ASRETGELF
>TRBV6-5|TRBJ1-1
ASSYSANTEAF
>TRBV19|TRBJ2-5
ASSPSYQETQY
>TRBV7-9|TRBJ2-7
ASSLDRRVDEQY
>TRBV24-1|TRBJ1-4
ATSEREKLF
>TRBV5-1|TRBJ2-7
ASSLGRTTYEQY
>TRBV27|TRBJ1-2
ASSSYRVDYGYT
>TRBV20-1|TRBJ2-1
SVTSGEQF
>TRBV6-6|TRBJ2-4
ASSYRQGEKNIQY
>TRBV30|TRBJ1-5
AWSTGGTQPQH
>TRBV14|TRBJ1-1
ASSLRGEAF
>TRBV7-2|TRBJ2-2
ASSLGVSAGELF
>TRBV5-4|TRBJ2-2
ASSPSGGDTGELF
>TRBV19|TRBJ2-5
ASSSPGTGQETQY
>TRBV7-9|TRBJ1-3
ASSLYSGNTIY
>TRBV28|TRBJ2-5
ASSLPLGGQETQY
>TRBV7-9|TRBJ2-5
ASSLRTGVQETQY
>TRBV7-2|TRBJ2-3
ASSLYSGGADTQY
>TRBV7-9|TRBJ1-5
ASTSDTGNQPQH